The T cell receptor beta chain under discussion was sequenced for a study of blood T cell repertoires in COVID-19. Study in general: Italy, Spain and the United States were the sources of the convalescent and acute COVID-19 samples. The analysed material was cDNA or gDNA that came from T cells, B-cell-depleted T cells, or PBMCs.

In the original processing: Reference gene primer amplification gave estimated nucleated cell counts. The assay was immunoSEQ multiplex PCR, and TCRdb's table has in-frame clones only and misses some. From that table come the V and J calls and clone size; the DNA was used to work out D and trimming. The sample records about 76,000 clones, about 93% being singletons. Germline V gene lookup returns CDR1 SGHTA and CDR2 FQGTGA. V lost 2 bases to trimming and J lost 6 bases, with 11 bases between them. This CDR3 has 13 residues. Sequencing was done on a sample of peripheral blood. The chain carries TRBV7-3 and TRBJ2-7; D gene unclear. This clonotype was sampled from a human donor in a cohort sampled during active COVID-19. The CDR3 sequence: CASSLQQSGEQYF. Here the CDR3 DNA reads TGTGCCAGCAGCTTACAACAATCGGGCGAGCAGTACTTC.